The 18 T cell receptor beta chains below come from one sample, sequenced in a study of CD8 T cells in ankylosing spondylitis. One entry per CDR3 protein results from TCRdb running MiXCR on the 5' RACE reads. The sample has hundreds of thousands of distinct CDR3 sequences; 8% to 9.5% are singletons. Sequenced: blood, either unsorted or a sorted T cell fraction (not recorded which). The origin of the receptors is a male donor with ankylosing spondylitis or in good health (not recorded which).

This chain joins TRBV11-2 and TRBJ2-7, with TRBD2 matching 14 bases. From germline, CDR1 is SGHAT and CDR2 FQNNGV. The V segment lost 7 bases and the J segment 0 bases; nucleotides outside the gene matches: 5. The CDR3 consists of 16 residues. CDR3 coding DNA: TGTGCCAGCATCCGAGGACTAGCGGGGGGCTCCTACGAGCAGTACTTC. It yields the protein CASIRGLAGGSYEQYF.

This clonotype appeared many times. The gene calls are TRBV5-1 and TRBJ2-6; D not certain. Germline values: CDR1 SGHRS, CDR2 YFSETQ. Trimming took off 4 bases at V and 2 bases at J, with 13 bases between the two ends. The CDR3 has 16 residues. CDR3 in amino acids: CASSDIGRAGANVLTF. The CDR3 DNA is TGCGCCAGCAGCGACATCGGAAGGGCTGGGGCCAACGTCCTGACTTTC.

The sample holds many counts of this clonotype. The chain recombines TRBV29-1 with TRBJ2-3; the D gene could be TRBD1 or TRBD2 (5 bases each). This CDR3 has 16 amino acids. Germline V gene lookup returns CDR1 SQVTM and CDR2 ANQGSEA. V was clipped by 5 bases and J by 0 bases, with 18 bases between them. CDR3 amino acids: CSVRGGPKGSTDTQYF. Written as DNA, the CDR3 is TGCAGCGTTCGTGGGGGACCCAAGGGGAGCACAGATACGCAGTATTTT.

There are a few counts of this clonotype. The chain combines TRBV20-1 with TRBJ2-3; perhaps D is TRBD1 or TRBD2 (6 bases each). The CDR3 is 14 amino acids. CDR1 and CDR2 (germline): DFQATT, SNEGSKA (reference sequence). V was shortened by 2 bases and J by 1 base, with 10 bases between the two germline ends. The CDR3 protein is CSARRGVGTDTQYF. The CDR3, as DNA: TGCAGTGCTAGAAGGGGGGTTGGCACAGATACGCAGTATTTT.

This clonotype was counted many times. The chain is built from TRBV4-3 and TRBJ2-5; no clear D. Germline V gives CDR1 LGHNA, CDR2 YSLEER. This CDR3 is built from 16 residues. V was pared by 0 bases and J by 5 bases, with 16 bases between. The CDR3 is CASSQDASGLRETQYF. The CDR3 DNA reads TGCGCCAGCAGCCAAGACGCATCAGGCCTGAGGGAGACCCAGTACTTC.

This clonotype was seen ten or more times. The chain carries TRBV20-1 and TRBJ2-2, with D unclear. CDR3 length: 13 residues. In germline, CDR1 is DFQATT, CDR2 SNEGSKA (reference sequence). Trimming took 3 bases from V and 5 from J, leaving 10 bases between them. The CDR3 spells CSARSHLTGELFF. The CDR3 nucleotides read TGCAGTGCTAGGTCACATCTGACCGGGGAGCTGTTTTTT.

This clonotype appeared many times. As DNA, the CDR3 is TGTGCCAGCAGCTTAGAGCCGGCGGCAGATACGCAGTATTTT. Its translation: CASSLEPAADTQYF. The chain has TRBV7-2 and TRBJ2-3; D gene unclear. The germline gives CDR1 SGHTA, CDR2 FQGNSA. This CDR3 region has 14 residues. Trimming pared 1 base from V and 4 bases from J, leaving 9 bases between.

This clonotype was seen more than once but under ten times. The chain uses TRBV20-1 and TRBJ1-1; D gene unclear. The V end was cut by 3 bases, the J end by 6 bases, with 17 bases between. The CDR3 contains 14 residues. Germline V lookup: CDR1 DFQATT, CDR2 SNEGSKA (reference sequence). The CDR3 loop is CSASLSPQNPEAFF. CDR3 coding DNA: TGCAGTGCTAGTTTGAGCCCGCAAAACCCTGAAGCTTTCTTT.

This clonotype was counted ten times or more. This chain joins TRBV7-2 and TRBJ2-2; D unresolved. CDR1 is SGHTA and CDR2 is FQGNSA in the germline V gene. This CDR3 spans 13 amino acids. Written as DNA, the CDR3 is TGTGGGTCTACAAAGGGCCCGGCCGGGGAGCTGTTTTTT. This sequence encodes CGSTKGPAGELFF.

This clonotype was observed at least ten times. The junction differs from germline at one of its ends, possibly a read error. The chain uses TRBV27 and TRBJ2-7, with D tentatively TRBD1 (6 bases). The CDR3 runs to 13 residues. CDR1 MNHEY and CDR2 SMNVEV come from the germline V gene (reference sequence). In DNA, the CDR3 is TGTGCCAGCAGTTTATCGAGGGGGACACGAAGTCTCTTC. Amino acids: CASSLSRGTRSLF.

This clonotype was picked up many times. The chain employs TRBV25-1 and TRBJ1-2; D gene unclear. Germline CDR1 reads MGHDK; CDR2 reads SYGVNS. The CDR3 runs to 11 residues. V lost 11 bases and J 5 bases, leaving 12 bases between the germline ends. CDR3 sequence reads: CAAVSGYGYTF. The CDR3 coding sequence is TGTGCCGCCGTTAGTGGGTATGGCTACACCTTC.

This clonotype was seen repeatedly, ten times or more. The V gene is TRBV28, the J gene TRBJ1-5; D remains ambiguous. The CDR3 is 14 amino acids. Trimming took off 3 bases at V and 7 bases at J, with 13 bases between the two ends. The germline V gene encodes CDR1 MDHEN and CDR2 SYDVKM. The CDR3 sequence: CASSFDRAEQPQHF. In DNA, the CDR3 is TGTGCCAGCAGTTTTGATAGGGCGGAACAGCCCCAGCATTTT.

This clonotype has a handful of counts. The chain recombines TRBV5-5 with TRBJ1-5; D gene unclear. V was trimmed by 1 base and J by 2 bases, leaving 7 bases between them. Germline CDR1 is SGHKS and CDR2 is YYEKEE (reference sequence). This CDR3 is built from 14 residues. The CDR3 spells CASSLSSGNQPQHF. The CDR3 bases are TGTGCCAGCAGCTTGTCGTCAGGCAATCAGCCCCAGCATTTT.

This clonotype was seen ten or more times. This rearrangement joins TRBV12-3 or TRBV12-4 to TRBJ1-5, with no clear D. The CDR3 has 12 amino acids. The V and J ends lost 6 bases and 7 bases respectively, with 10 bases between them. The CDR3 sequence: CASREGFQPQHF. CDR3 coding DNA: TGTGCCAGCAGAGAAGGGTTCCAGCCCCAGCATTTT.

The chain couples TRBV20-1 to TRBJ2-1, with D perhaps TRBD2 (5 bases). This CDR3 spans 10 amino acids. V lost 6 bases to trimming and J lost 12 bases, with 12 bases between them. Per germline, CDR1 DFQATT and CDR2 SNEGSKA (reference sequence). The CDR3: CSATGSLQFF. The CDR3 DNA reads TGCAGTGCGACGGGATCCCTGCAGTTCTTC.

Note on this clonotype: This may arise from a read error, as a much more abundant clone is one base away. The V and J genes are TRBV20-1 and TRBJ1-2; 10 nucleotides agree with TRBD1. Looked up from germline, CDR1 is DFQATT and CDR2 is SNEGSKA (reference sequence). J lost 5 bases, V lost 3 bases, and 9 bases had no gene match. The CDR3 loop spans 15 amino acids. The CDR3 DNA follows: TGCAGTGCTAGGGCCCTCGGACAGGGGGAGTATGGCTACACCTTC. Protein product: CSARALGQGEYGYTF.

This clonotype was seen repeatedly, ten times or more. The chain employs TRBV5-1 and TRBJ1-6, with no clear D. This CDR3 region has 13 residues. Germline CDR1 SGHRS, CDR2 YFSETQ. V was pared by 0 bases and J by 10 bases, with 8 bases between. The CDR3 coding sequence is TGCGCCAGCAGCTTGGACTTAGGATCACCCCTCCACTTT. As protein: CASSLDLGSPLHF. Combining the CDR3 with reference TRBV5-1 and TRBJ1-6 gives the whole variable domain KAGVTQTPRYLIKTRGQQVTLSCSPISGHRSVSWYQQTPGQGLQFLFEYFSETQRNKGNFPGRFSGRQFSNSRSEMNVSTLELGDSALYLCASSLDLGSPLHFGNGTRLTVT.

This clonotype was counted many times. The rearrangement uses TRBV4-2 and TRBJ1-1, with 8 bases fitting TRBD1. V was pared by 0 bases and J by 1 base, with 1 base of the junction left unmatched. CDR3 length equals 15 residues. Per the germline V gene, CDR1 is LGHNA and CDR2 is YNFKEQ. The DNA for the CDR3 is TGTGCCAGCAGCCAAGAGGGACAGGAGAACACTGAAGCTTTCTTT. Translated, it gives CASSQEGQENTEAFF.